What follows are 10 T cell receptor beta chains derived from one specimen sequenced in a study of identical twins. TCRdb fed the 5' RACE reads into MiXCR, producing one record per CDR3 protein. The data hold 600,000 to 800,000 distinct CDR3 sequences, with roughly 20% observed a single time. In addition, the sample was reused for a study of T cells expressing NK-cell markers.

Sequencing was carried out using PBMCs. These receptors were taken from a woman aged 18-35 years in good health.

The sample holds a few counts of this clonotype. V and J are TRBV2 and TRBJ2-3; no clear D gene. The germline gives CDR1 SNHLY, CDR2 FYNNEI. This CDR3 has 13 amino acids. With 4 bases removed from V and 3 bases from J, the gap between germline ends came to 8 bases. The CDR3 is CASSGFPTDTQYF. CDR3 nucleotide sequence: TGTGCCAGCAGTGGGTTCCCGACAGATACGCAGTATTTT.

This clonotype was found many times. V and J are TRBV3-1 and TRBJ2-7, with TRBD2 as a possible D gene (8 bases). The germline CDR1 and CDR2 sequences are LGHDT and YNNKEL (reference sequence). The CDR3 has 16 residues. V was trimmed by 0 bases and J by 2 bases, leaving 14 bases between them. The CDR3 DNA is TGTGCCAGCAGCCAAGAGGGGACAGCGGGAGCCTACGAGCAGTACTTC. It translates to CASSQEGTAGAYEQYF.

Only a few counts were recorded for this clonotype. The rearrangement joins TRBV20-1 to TRBJ1-2; no reliable D call. Trimming took off 7 bases at V and 7 bases at J, with 19 bases between the two ends. CDR3 length: 13 amino acids. The germline CDR1 and CDR2 sequences are DFQATT and SNEGSKA (reference sequence). The chain's CDR3 is CSVWVPRAGGYTF. The DNA for the CDR3 is TGCAGTGTTTGGGTGCCCCGGGCGGGTGGCTACACCTTC.

The rearrangement links TRBV7-2 to TRBJ1-2, with a possible D match to TRBD1 (5 bases). The V and J ends lost 2 bases and 2 bases respectively, with 12 bases between them. This CDR3 comprises 15 residues. Germline V CDR1 and CDR2: SGHTA, FQGNSA. The CDR3 nucleotides are TGTGCCAGCAGCTTAAACGGCAGGACAAACTATGGCTACACCTTC. This gives the protein CASSLNGRTNYGYTF.

The rearrangement joins TRBV29-1 to TRBJ2-7; 7 positions match TRBD1. The germline V gene encodes CDR1 SQVTM and CDR2 ANQGSEA. The CDR3 loop spans 12 amino acids. V shed 4 bases, J shed 3 bases, and the junction held 3 bases outside the gene matches. CDR3 bases: TGCAGCGTTGGAGACAGGGTCTACGAGCAGTACTTC. It codes for CSVGDRVYEQYF.

This chain uses TRBV20-1 with TRBJ2-1; no clear D. The germline V gene encodes CDR1 DFQATT and CDR2 SNEGSKA (reference sequence). The CDR3 is 13 residues long. V lost 0 bases and J 9 bases, leaving 12 bases between the germline ends. The CDR3 region has the DNA TGCAGTGCTAGAGACCCCCCCTCCCTTGAGCAGTTCTTC. Amino acids: CSARDPPSLEQFF.

This clonotype was seen a handful of times. CDR3 protein: CASSFSRKSYEQYF. In DNA form, the CDR3 reads TGTGCCAGCAGTTTCTCCAGGAAATCCTACGAGCAGTACTTC. The chain has TRBV27 and TRBJ2-7; D uncertain. V was cut by 3 bases and J by 1 base, with 10 bases left in between. The CDR3 runs 14 residues. The germline CDR1 and CDR2 sequences are MNHEY and SMNVEV (reference sequence).

This clonotype was seen a few times. The chain couples TRBV20-1 to TRBJ2-7; TRBD1 is a possible D gene (6 bases). The CDR3 extends over 13 amino acids. Trimming pared 1 base from V and 6 bases from J, leaving 13 bases between. CDR1 is DFQATT, CDR2 SNEGSKA, per germline (reference sequence). The CDR3 here is CSARVRTEGEQYF. The CDR3 region has the DNA TGCAGTGCTAGAGTAAGGACAGAGGGCGAGCAGTACTTC.

For the CDR3, the DNA is TGCAGTTCAAGACCGACAGGGTTAGTCGAAAAACTGTTTTTT. Translated, it gives CSSRPTGLVEKLFF. The chain has TRBV20-1 and TRBJ1-4; 7 bases map to TRBD1. Looked up from germline, CDR1 is DFQATT and CDR2 is SNEGSKA (reference sequence). This CDR3 region has 14 residues. The trim removed 8 bases at V and 8 bases at J, leaving 14 bases unmatched.

This clonotype has more than one count but fewer than ten. The chain employs TRBV7-2 and TRBJ1-1; D gene uncertain. Per germline, CDR1 SGHTA and CDR2 FQGNSA. CDR3 length equals 14 residues. The V end lost 3 bases, the J end lost 0 bases, and 8 bases lay between the germline ends. The CDR3 loop reads CASSFSSLNTEAFF. CDR3 DNA sequence: TGTGCCAGCAGCTTTTCAAGCTTGAACACTGAAGCTTTCTTT.